The present TCR beta chain was sequenced within a study of control samples from healthy donors and cancer patients. TCRdb's table, derived via immunoSEQ multiplex PCR, lists solely in-frame clones and lacks some. The sample contains about 12,000 clones, roughly 90% of which appear only once. V was pared by 3 bases and J by 2 bases, with 11 bases between. The CDR3 length is 14 residues. Germline V gene data show CDR1 as SQVTM and CDR2 as ANQGSEA. This TCR came from a male donor with melanoma. The sequencing input was formalin-fixed, paraffin-embedded tissue. The chain links TRBV29-1 to TRBJ2-1; the D is unclear. The CDR3 DNA sequence: TGCAGCGTTGAGCAGGACCTCCCCTACAATGAGCAGTTCTTC. Encoded protein: CSVEQDLPYNEQFF.